This TCR beta chain was sequenced during a study of shared clonotypes between healthy human individuals. Study as a whole: CD4 naive cells filled three plates per donor, CD4 memory three, CD8 naive two and CD8 memory one.

Naive-designated CD8 cells lacked CD45RO, were positively enriched for CCR7, and omitted terminally differentiated effector memory CD45RA+ cells. The donor population consisted of healthy HIV-negative adults with no recent acute infections or vaccinations. Several immunoSEQ 96-well plates shared each subset's DNA, each plate a replicate. The table came from immunoSEQ multiplex PCR; TCRdb's copy has only in-frame clones and leaves some out. The table lists about 1,900,000 clones, about 95% of them singletons. V shed 3 bases and J shed 0 bases, with 8 bases lying between them. The CDR3 spans 14 residues. Germline CDR1 and CDR2: SNHLY and FYNNEI.

The J gene is TRBJ2-5, the V gene TRBV2; D uncertain. This TCR derives from a man younger than 35 in good health. The sample consisted of naive CD8+ T cells sorted from blood. DNA for the CDR3: TGTGCCAGCAGTGATTCGGGCTACCAAGAGACCCAGTACTTC. Encoded protein: CASSDSGYQETQYF.